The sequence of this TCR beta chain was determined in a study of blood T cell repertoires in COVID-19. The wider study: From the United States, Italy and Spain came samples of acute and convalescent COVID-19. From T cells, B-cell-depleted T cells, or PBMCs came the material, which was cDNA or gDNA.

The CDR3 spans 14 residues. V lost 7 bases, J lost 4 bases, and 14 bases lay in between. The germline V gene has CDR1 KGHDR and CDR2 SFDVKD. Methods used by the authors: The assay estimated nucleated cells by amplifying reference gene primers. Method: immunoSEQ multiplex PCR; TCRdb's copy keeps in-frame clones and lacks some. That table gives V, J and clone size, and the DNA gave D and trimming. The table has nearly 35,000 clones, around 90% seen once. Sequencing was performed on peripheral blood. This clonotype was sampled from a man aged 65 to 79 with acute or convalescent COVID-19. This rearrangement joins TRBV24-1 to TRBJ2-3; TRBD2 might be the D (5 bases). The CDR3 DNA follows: TGTGCCACCAGGGAGAAGGGAGCTTCAGATACGCAGTATTTT. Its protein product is CATREKGASDTQYF.